The clone carrying this T cell receptor beta chain came up once. The source of the sample is a study of blood T cell repertoires in COVID-19. Sequencing was performed with immunoSEQ multiplex PCR; in TCRdb, only in-frame clones are kept and a portion is missing. The sample includes approximately 150,000 clones, around nine tenths of them seen just once. Germline V lookup: CDR1 MNHEY, CDR2 SVGEGT. Trimming took 0 bases from V and 7 from J, leaving 12 bases between them. The CDR3 loop spans 14 amino acids. The receptor comes from a woman aged 45-60 years with active or convalescent COVID-19. The V and J genes are TRBV6-2 or TRBV6-3 and TRBJ1-1, with D unclear. The source material was peripheral blood. CDR3 sequence (DNA): TGTGCCAGCAGTTACTCCCCTAGCCGGGGTGAAGCTTTCTTT. Encoded protein: CASSYSPSRGEAFF.